Listed here are 7 T cell receptor beta chains from one sample, sequenced in a study of blood T cell repertoires in COVID-19. Assay: immunoSEQ multiplex PCR; the TCRdb copy retains only in-frame clones and omits some. The table has about 170,000 clones, 82% seen once; the top ten hold roughly 10%. Sequenced sample: peripheral blood. These receptors came from a woman of 80 years or more with active or convalescent COVID-19.

Only a few counts were recorded for this clone. The chain uses TRBV6-4 and TRBJ1-2; TRBD1 aligns across 8 bases. V was pared by 6 bases and J by 7 bases, with 7 bases of the junction left unmatched. There are 13 residues in the CDR3. Germline CDR1 and CDR2: MRHNA and SNTAGT. The CDR3 region has the DNA TGTGCCAGCAGCCGCGACAGGGGATTTGGCTACACCTTC. It specifies CASSRDRGFGYTF.

The gene calls are TRBV29-1 and TRBJ1-4; D is ambiguous. V lost 5 bases and J 0 bases, leaving 7 bases between the germline ends. CDR1 and CDR2 from the germline V gene are SQVTM and ANQGSEA. The CDR3 consists of 13 residues. CDR3 sequence reads: CSVLSPTNEKLFF. CDR3 coding DNA: TGCAGCGTTTTATCCCCAACTAATGAAAAACTGTTTTTT. The variable domain in full, completed from reference TRBV29-1 and TRBJ1-4, reads SAVISQKPSRDICQRGTSLTIQCQVDSQVTMMFWYRQQPGQSLTLIATANQGSEATYESGFVIDKFPISRPNLTFSTLTVSNMSPEDSSIYLCSVLSPTNEKLFFGSGTQLSVL.

The sample holds one count of this clone. The V and J genes are TRBV30 and TRBJ2-3; tentative D call: TRBD2 (5 bases). CDR1 is GTSNPN, CDR2 SVGIG, per germline (reference sequence). This CDR3 comprises 15 residues. V shed 0 bases and J shed 2 bases, with 12 bases lying between them. The CDR3 is CAWSVAVGITDTQYF. DNA for the CDR3: TGTGCCTGGAGTGTAGCGGTGGGAATCACAGATACGCAGTATTTT.

The sample holds a few counts of this clone. The chain recombines TRBV28 with TRBJ1-5, with D possibly being TRBD1 (6 bases). The CDR3 is 14 amino acids. V was shortened by 3 bases and J by 4 bases, with 10 bases between the two germline ends. The germline CDR1 and CDR2 sequences are MDHEN and SYDVKM. In nucleotides, the CDR3 is TGTGCCAGCAGTTTCCAGAGGGGGAATCAGCCCCAGCATTTT. This codes for CASSFQRGNQPQHF.

The chain links TRBV5-1 to TRBJ2-2; TRBD1 agrees at 7 bases. V lost 4 bases to trimming and J lost 3 bases; unmatched junction nucleotides: 6. There are 15 residues in the CDR3. Germline loops: CDR1 SGHRS, CDR2 YFSETQ. The CDR3 loop reads CASSERQGDTGELFF. The CDR3 DNA reads as TGCGCCAGCAGCGAAAGACAGGGCGACACCGGGGAGCTGTTTTTT.

The J gene is TRBJ2-4, the V gene TRBV5-1; 13 nucleotides match TRBD2. Trimming took 4 bases from V and 5 from J; bases not matched to a gene: 3. The CDR3 has 15 amino acids. The germline V gene has CDR1 SGHRS and CDR2 YFSETQ. The CDR3 DNA sequence: TGCGCCAGCAGCAGGGGACTAGCGGGGCAAAACATTCAGTACTTC. The encoded protein is CASSRGLAGQNIQYF.

A note on this clone: Sequence at one end of the junction differs from germline and may be a read error. V and J are TRBV7-6 and TRBJ2-1; TRBD2 might be the D (5 bases). Germline CDR1 reads SGHVS; CDR2 reads FNYEAQ. The CDR3 has 13 residues. The CDR3 loop reads CASSIARYNEQFF. In DNA form, the CDR3 reads TGTGCCAGCAGCATAGCGAGGTACAATGAGCAGTTCTTC.